This TCR beta chain was profiled in a study of a mutant IDH1 vaccine in newly diagnosed glioma. Background on the study: Patients got radiotherapy, temozolomide, or both beforehand, and most got both. Points from the study as a whole: Among patients, roughly 95% showed immune responses induced by the vaccine.

Regarding time point: baseline, week 1 (first vaccination visit). Treatment: pre-vaccination baseline after standard-of-care therapy. This CDR3 is 11 amino acids long. V lost 6 bases and J lost 1, with 3 bases in between. Germline V gene lookup returns CDR1 MNHNY and CDR2 SVGAGI (reference sequence). The table came from immunoSEQ multiplex PCR; TCRdb's copy has only in-frame clones and leaves some out. The data show fewer than 65,000 clones, with around 80% seen just once and 1.8% held by the top ten. This clone was counted once. Its antigen is not known. V usage is TRBV6-6 and J usage is TRBJ1-1; D remains unclear. The TCR sequence derives from a woman aged 40 to 50 with glioma. The material sequenced was PBMCs, taken from a glioma patient treated with radiotherapy, temozolomide or both. CDR3 nucleotides: TGTGCCAGCAGAAGGAACACTGAAGCTTTCTTT. Translated: CASRRNTEAFF.